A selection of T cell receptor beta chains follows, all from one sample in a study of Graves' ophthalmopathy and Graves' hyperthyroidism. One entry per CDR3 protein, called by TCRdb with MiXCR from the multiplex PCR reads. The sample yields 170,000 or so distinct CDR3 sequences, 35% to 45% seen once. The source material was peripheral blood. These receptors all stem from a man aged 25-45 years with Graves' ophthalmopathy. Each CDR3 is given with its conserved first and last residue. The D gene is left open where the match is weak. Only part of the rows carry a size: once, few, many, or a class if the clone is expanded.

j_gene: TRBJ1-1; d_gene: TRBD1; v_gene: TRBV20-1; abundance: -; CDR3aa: CSARPHRGDTEAFF; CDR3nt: TGCAGTGCTAGACCCCACAGGGGGGACACTGAAGCTTTCTTT
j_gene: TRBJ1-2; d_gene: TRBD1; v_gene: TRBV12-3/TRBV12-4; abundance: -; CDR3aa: CASTPGTGGYYGYTF; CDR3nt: TGTGCCAGTACCCCGGGGACAGGGGGATACTATGGCTACACCTTC
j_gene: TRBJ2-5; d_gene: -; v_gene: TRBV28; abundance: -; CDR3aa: CASSLTWETQYF; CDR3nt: TGTGCCAGCAGCTTGACCTGGGAGACCCAGTACTTC
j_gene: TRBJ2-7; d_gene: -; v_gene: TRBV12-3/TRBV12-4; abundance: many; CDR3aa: CASSFGTLYYEQYF; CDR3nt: TGTGCCAGCAGTTTCGGGACCCTATACTACGAGCAGTACTTC
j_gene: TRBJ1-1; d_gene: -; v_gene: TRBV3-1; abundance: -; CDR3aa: CASSQDIGGLGTEAFF; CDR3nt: TGTGCCAGCAGCCAAGATATCGGGGGCTTGGGCACTGAAGCTTTCTTT
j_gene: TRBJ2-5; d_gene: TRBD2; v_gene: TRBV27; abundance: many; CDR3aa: CASSDLASGRMETQYF; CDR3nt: TGTGCCAGCAGTGATTTGGCTAGCGGGAGGATGGAGACCCAGTACTTC
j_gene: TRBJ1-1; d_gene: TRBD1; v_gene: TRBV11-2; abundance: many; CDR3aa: CASSEGQGKNTEAFF; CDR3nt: TGTGCCAGCAGCGAAGGACAGGGAAAGAACACTGAAGCTTTCTTT
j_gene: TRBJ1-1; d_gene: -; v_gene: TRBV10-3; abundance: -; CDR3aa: CATKDPPGTGNTEAFF; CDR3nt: TGTGCCACCAAGGACCCCCCGGGCACGGGAAACACTGAAGCTTTCTTT
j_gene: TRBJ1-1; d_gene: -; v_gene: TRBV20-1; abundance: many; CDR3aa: CSARDYQIYVLEAFF; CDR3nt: TGCAGTGCTAGAGATTATCAAATATACGTGCTTGAAGCTTTCTTT
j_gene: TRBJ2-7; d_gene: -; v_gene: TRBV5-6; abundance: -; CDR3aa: CASSRLVGSSYEQYF; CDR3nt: TGTGCCAGCAGCCGACTGGTGGGAAGCTCCTACGAGCAGTACTTC
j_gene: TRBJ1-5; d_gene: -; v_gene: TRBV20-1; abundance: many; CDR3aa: CSTRVPGRDQPQHF; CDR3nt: TGCAGCACCCGCGTGCCGGGACGGGATCAGCCCCAGCATTTT
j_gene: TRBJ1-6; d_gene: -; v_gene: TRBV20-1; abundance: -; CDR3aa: CSARDVRASYNSPLHF; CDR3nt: TGCAGTGCTAGAGACGTGAGGGCGTCCTATAATTCACCCCTCCACTTT
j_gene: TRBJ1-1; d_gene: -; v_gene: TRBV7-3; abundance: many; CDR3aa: CASSFFPDTEAFF; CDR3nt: TGTGCCAGCAGCTTCTTCCCGGACACTGAAGCTTTCTTT
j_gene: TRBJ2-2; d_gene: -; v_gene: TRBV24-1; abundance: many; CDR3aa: CATSTNTGELFF; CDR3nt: TGTGCCACCAGCACGAACACCGGGGAGCTGTTTTTT
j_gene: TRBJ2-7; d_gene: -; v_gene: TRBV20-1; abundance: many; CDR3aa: CSARGWEDHEQYF; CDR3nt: TGCAGTGCTAGAGGGTGGGAGGATCACGAGCAGTACTTC
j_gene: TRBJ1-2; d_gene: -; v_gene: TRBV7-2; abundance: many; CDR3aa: CASSLAPLDTGAGGYTF; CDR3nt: TGTGCCAGCAGCTTAGCTCCCCTTGACACAGGCGCGGGAGGCTACACCTTC
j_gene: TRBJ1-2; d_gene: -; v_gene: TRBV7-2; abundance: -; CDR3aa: CASNKGTFGYGYTF; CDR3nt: TGTGCCAGCAACAAGGGGACATTTGGCTATGGCTACACCTTC
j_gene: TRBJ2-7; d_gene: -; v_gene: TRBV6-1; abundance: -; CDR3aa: CASSPIAFSSYEQYF; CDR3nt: TGTGCCAGCAGCCCAATCGCTTTTAGCTCCTACGAGCAGTACTTC
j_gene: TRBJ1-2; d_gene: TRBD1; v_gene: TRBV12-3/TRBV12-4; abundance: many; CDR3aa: CASRGQGNVYGYTF; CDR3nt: TGTGCCAGCAGGGGACAGGGAAATGTCTATGGCTACACCTTC
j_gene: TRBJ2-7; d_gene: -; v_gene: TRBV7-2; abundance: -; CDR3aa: CASSFGGAPILGQYF; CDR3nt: TGTGCCAGCAGCTTCGGGGGAGCTCCGATCCTGGGGCAGTACTTC
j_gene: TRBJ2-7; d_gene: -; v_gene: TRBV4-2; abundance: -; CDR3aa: CASSQEIYGGQSREQYF; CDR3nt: TGTGCCAGCAGCCAGGAGATTTATGGGGGACAATCCAGGGAGCAGTACTTC
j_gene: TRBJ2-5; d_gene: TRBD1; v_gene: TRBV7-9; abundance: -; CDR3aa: CASSSPRTGDQETQYF; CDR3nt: TGTGCCAGCAGCTCGCCTCGGACAGGGGACCAAGAGACCCAGTACTTC
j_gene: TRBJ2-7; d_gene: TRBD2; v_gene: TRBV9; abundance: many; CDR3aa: CASSASGRVYEQYF; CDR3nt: TGTGCCAGCAGCGCTAGCGGGAGGGTTTACGAGCAGTACTTC
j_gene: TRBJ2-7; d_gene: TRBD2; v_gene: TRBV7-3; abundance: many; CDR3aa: CASSLLGLAGYEQYF; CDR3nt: TGTGCCAGCAGCTTACTGGGACTAGCTGGGTACGAGCAGTACTTC
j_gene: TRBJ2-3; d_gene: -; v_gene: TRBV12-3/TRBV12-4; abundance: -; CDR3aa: CWHRRDSALRDTQYF; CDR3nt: TGCTGGCACAGAAGGGACTCCGCTTTGCGAGATACGCAGTATTTT
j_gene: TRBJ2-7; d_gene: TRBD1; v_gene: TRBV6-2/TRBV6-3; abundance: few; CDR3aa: CASIQPGQVVFEQYF; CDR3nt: TGTGCCAGCATCCAACCGGGACAGGTTGTATTCGAGCAGTACTTC
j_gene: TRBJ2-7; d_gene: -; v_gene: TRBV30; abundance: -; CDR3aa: CAWTTGISSYEQYF; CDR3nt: TGTGCCTGGACCACAGGGATTAGCTCCTACGAGCAGTACTTC
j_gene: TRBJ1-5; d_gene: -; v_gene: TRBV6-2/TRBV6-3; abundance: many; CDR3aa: CASSPATGISNQPQHF; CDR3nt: TGTGCCAGCAGTCCTGCGACAGGCATTAGCAATCAGCCCCAGCATTTT
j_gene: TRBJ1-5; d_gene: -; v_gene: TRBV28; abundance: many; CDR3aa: CASSPPRGPQHF; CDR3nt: TGTGCCAGCAGCCCACCACGAGGGCCCCAGCATTTT
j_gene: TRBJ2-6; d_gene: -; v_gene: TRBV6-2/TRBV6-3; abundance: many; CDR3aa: CASRAVVRANVLTF; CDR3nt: TGTGCCAGCAGAGCCGTCGTCAGAGCCAACGTCCTGACTTTC
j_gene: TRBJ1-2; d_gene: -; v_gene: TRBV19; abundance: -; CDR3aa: CASSIDPGSGYTF; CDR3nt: TGTGCCAGTAGTATAGACCCCGGGAGTGGCTACACCTTC
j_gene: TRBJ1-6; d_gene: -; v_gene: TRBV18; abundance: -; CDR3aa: CASSPSSNSPLHF; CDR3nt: TGTGCCAGCTCACCATCCTCGAATTCACCCCTCCACTTT
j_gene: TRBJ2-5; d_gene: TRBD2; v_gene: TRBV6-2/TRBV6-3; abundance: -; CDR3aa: CASSFTSGSETQYF; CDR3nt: TGTGCCAGCAGTTTCACTAGCGGGAGCGAGACCCAGTACTTC
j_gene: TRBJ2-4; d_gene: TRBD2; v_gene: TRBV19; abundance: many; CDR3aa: CASKAGRDIQYF; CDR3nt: TGTGCCAGTAAAGCGGGAAGGGACATTCAGTACTTC
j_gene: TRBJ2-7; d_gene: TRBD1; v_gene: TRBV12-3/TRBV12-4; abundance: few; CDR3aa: CASSWGTGGSYEQYF; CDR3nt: TGTGCCAGCAGTTGGGGCACAGGGGGAAGCTACGAGCAGTACTTC
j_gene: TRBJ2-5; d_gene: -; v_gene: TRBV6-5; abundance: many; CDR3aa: CASSYSSPKQTQYF; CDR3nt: TGTGCCAGCAGTTACTCCTCCCCCAAGCAGACCCAGTACTTC
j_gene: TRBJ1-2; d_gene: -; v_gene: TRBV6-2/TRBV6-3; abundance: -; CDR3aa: CASSYSQGGYTF; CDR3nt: TGTGCCAGCAGTTACTCGCAGGGTGGCTACACCTTC
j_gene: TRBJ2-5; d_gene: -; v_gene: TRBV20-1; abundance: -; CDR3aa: CSALMGETQYF; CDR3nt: TGCAGTGCCTTAATGGGGGAGACCCAGTACTTC
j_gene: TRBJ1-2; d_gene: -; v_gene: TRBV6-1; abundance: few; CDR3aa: CASSVGHGNYGYTF; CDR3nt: TGTGCCAGCAGTGTGGGGCACGGTAACTATGGCTACACCTTC
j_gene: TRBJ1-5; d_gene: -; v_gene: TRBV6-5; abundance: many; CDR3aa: CASSYSGVFNQPQHF; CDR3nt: TGTGCCAGCAGTTACTCGGGGGTTTTCAATCAGCCCCAGCATTTT